These 30 T cell receptor beta chains were sequenced from one sample in a study of siplizumab effects on memory and regulatory T cells. The assay was immunoSEQ multiplex PCR, and TCRdb's table has in-frame clones only and misses some. The table has roughly 97,000 clones, over 90% seen once. What was sequenced was Tregs sorted from blood. Every receptor here comes from a human donor in good health.

The chain joins TRBV27 to TRBJ1-6; 8 bases line up with TRBD1. CDR3 size: 16 residues. The ends lost 3 bases at V and 10 bases at J; junction bases unmatched: 11. Looked up from germline, CDR1 is MNHEY and CDR2 is SMNVEV (reference sequence). The CDR3 reads CASSFSTGVSRSPLHF. Written as DNA, the CDR3 is TGTGCCAGCAGTTTTTCGACAGGGGTGTCAAGATCACCCCTCCACTTT.

The V call is TRBV7-9, the J call TRBJ1-1; D is unresolved. The CDR3 sequence is 15 residues long. Germline-derived CDR1 and CDR2 are SEHNR and FQNEAQ (reference sequence). V was shortened by 2 bases and J by 0 bases, with 10 bases between the two germline ends. The DNA of the CDR3 is TGTGCCAGCAGCTTACTGGGCGGTTTGAACACTGAAGCTTTCTTT. Protein product: CASSLLGGLNTEAFF.

The J gene is TRBJ2-5, the V gene TRBV27; D is perhaps TRBD2 (6 bases). The CDR3 contains 15 residues. Trimming removed 1 base from V and 4 bases from J, with 13 bases in between. CDR1 is MNHEY and CDR2 is SMNVEV in the germline V gene (reference sequence). CDR3 bases: TGTGCCAGCAGTTTATTGACGGGAGACACAGAGACCCAGTACTTC. This codes for CASSLLTGDTETQYF.

This chain connects TRBV19 to TRBJ1-3; no firm D call. Trimming stripped 2 bases from V and 4 bases from J, with 18 bases between. Germline-derived CDR1 and CDR2 are LNHDA and SQIVND (reference sequence). The CDR3 consists of 17 residues. In DNA, the CDR3 is TGTGCCAGTAGTATACTGCCCCCATCGGGAAGAGGAAACACCATATATTTT. It translates to CASSILPPSGRGNTIYF. Full variable domain (rest looked up from reference TRBV19 and TRBJ1-3): DGGITQSPKYLFRKEGQNVTLSCEQNLNHDAMYWYRQDPGQGLRLIYYSQIVNDFQKGDIAEGYSVSREKKESFPLTVTSAQKNPTAFYLCASSILPPSGRGNTIYFGEGSWLTVV.

CDR3 in amino acids: CASSTGGTYTGNTIYF. The CDR3 nucleotides read TGTGCCAGCAGCACAGGTGGAACCTACACAGGAAACACCATATATTTT. This chain connects TRBV11-2 to TRBJ1-3, with TRBD1 as a possible D gene (5 bases). This CDR3 has 16 amino acids. V was cut by 5 bases and J by 4 bases, with 18 bases left in between. CDR1 and CDR2 (germline): SGHAT, FQNNGV.

The V call is TRBV15, the J call TRBJ2-1; 7 nucleotides agree with TRBD2. The germline gives CDR1 LNHNV, CDR2 YYDKDF (reference sequence). CDR3 length: 13 residues. Trimming cost V 5 bases and J 7 bases; bases outside gene matches: 5. Written as DNA, the CDR3 is TGTGCCACCAGCTGGGACGGGAGGAATGAGCAGTTCTTC. Translation: CATSWDGRNEQFF.

The V and J genes are TRBV19 and TRBJ2-6; tentatively, D is TRBD1 (5 bases). Germline-derived CDR1 and CDR2 are LNHDA and SQIVND (reference sequence). The V end was cut by 5 bases, the J end by 2 bases, with 13 bases between. This CDR3 comprises 16 residues. CDR3 sequence: CASSVISGTGANVLTF. CDR3 DNA sequence: TGTGCCAGTAGTGTTATTTCAGGGACTGGGGCCAACGTCCTGACTTTC.

The chain combines TRBV5-8 with TRBJ2-7; D tentatively reads TRBD1 or TRBD2 (5 bases each). Germline V CDR1 and CDR2: SGHTS, YDEGEE. V lost 1 base and J lost 3, with 14 bases in between. This CDR3 comprises 15 residues. Written as DNA, the CDR3 is TGTGCCAGCAGCTTGCCAGGGACCGAAGACTACGAGCAGTACTTC. Protein: CASSLPGTEDYEQYF.

The rearrangement joins TRBV4-2 to TRBJ2-3; 8 bases are a match to TRBD2. From germline, CDR1 is LGHNA and CDR2 YNFKEQ. There are 17 residues in the CDR3. V was clipped by 1 base and J by 6 bases; unmatched bases: 12. The CDR3: CASSQVSSAGAGDTQYF. The CDR3 DNA is TGTGCCAGCAGCCAAGTGTCATCAGCGGGGGCTGGGGATACGCAGTATTTT.

This chain links TRBV4-1 with TRBJ2-2; the D gene is possibly TRBD2 (5 bases). The V end lost 7 bases, the J end lost 3 bases, and 18 bases lay between the germline ends. The CDR3 is 16 residues long. Germline V gene lookup returns CDR1 MGHRA and CDR2 YSYEKL. In DNA form, the CDR3 reads TGCGCCAGCACCCGTAATATAGCGTCCGACACCGGGGAGCTGTTTTTT. Its protein product is CASTRNIASDTGELFF.

The rearrangement uses TRBV6-5 and TRBJ2-1; perhaps TRBD1 as D (5 bases). The ends were cut back, 4 bases at V and 12 bases at J, with 19 bases in the middle. The CDR3 totals 14 residues. Germline V lookup: CDR1 MNHEY, CDR2 SVGAGI. CDR3 in DNA: TGTGCCAGCAGTTTTTTAGCCGGACATGGTGGGCAGTTCTTC. Translation gives CASSFLAGHGGQFF.

The chain has TRBV7-9 and TRBJ2-2, with D perhaps matching TRBD2 (6 bases). Germline assignment: CDR1 SEHNR and CDR2 FQNEAQ (reference sequence). CDR3 size: 15 residues. The ends were cut back, 2 bases at V and 0 bases at J, with 7 bases in the middle. The CDR3 sequence is CASSLLATNTGELFF. CDR3 bases: TGTGCCAGCAGCTTACTAGCGACGAACACCGGGGAGCTGTTTTTT.

The J gene is TRBJ1-2, the V gene TRBV11-2, with D perhaps TRBD1 (5 bases). Germline loops: CDR1 SGHAT, CDR2 FQNNGV. The CDR3 spans 12 residues. V was cut by 3 bases and J by 4 bases, with 6 bases left in between. This CDR3 is CASSFGAYGYTF. In DNA, the CDR3 is TGTGCCAGCAGCTTCGGGGCCTATGGCTACACCTTC.

The CDR3 nucleotides are TGTGCCAGCAGCGTAGAGTACAGGGGGGGAAAACTGTTTTTT. This encodes CASSVEYRGGKLFF. V is TRBV9 and J is TRBJ1-4; 8 bases are shared with TRBD1. Germline-derived CDR1 and CDR2 are SGDLS and YYNGEE. This CDR3 has 14 residues. V was clipped by 0 bases and J by 10 bases; unmatched bases: 5.

J is TRBJ1-1 and V is TRBV29-1; 9 bases agree with TRBD1. Trimming removed 6 bases from V and 5 bases from J; junction bases left unmatched: 10. The CDR3 consists of 14 residues. The germline V gene encodes CDR1 SQVTM and CDR2 ANQGSEA. The DNA for the CDR3 is TGCAGCGTGGTGACAGGGGGGCTAAGGACTGAAGCTTTCTTT. Protein sequence: CSVVTGGLRTEAFF.

The V gene is TRBV7-2, the J gene TRBJ1-5; 9 nucleotides agree with TRBD1. The CDR3 runs to 14 residues. Germline V gene lookup returns CDR1 SGHTA and CDR2 FQGNSA. V was clipped by 5 bases and J by 6 bases; unmatched bases: 5. CDR3 nucleotides: TGTGCCAGCAGCCCCCGGACAGGGGCTCAGCCCCAGCATTTT. Amino acids: CASSPRTGAQPQHF.

The gene calls are TRBV9 and TRBJ1-1, with D possibly being TRBD1 (6 bases). V was shortened by 4 bases and J by 5 bases, with 12 bases between the two germline ends. The germline gives CDR1 SGDLS, CDR2 YYNGEE. CDR3 length equals 13 residues. This chain's CDR3 is CASSPIDRTEAFF. The CDR3 DNA is TGTGCCAGCAGCCCGATCGACAGGACTGAAGCTTTCTTT.

The V and J genes are TRBV5-1 and TRBJ2-5; TRBD1 matches at 7 bases. CDR3 length: 13 amino acids. V shed 4 bases and J 4 bases; nucleotides not matched to a gene: 4. Per germline, CDR1 SGHRS and CDR2 YFSETQ. The CDR3 nucleotides are TGCGCCAGCAGCACGGGACAGCTAGAGACCCAGTACTTC. This sequence encodes CASSTGQLETQYF.

The chain joins TRBV2 to TRBJ2-3; TRBD2 matches 9 bases. Trimming took 11 bases from V and 4 from J; bases not matched to a gene: 4. The CDR3 consists of 12 residues. Per the germline V gene, CDR1 is SNHLY and CDR2 is FYNNEI. CDR3: CAGGGAADTQYF. The CDR3 nucleotides are TGTGCCGGCGGGGGGGCCGCAGATACGCAGTATTTT.

The chain is built from TRBV6-6 and TRBJ2-1, with a tentative D call TRBD2 (6 bases). The CDR3 runs to 13 residues. The V end lost 6 bases, the J end lost 6 bases, and 12 bases lay between the germline ends. Germline values: CDR1 MNHNY, CDR2 SVGAGI (reference sequence). CDR3 nucleotide sequence: TGTGCCAGCAGCTCGACTAGGTTCAATGAGCAGTTCTTC. Amino acids: CASSSTRFNEQFF.

V gene TRBV19 combines with J gene TRBJ2-6; no clear D. CDR3 length: 18 amino acids. Germline V lookup: CDR1 LNHDA, CDR2 SQIVND (reference sequence). Between the trimmed V and J ends, which lost 1 base and 0 bases, there was a span of 13 bases. CDR3 protein: CASSIVGRTGSGANVLTF. The CDR3 DNA follows: TGTGCCAGTAGTATAGTTGGACGAACGGGCTCTGGGGCCAACGTCCTGACTTTC.

The chain is built from TRBV6-6 and TRBJ1-1; 7 bases line up with TRBD1. Looked up from germline, CDR1 is MNHNY and CDR2 is SVGAGI (reference sequence). With 5 bases clipped from V and 4 bases from J, the junction kept 4 bases outside the gene matches. This CDR3 comprises 13 residues. CDR3: CASSQGGSTEAFF. In DNA, the CDR3 is TGTGCCAGCAGTCAGGGGGGGTCCACTGAAGCTTTCTTT.

The V call is TRBV5-6, the J call TRBJ1-2; D may be TRBD1 (5 bases). Germline-derived CDR1 and CDR2 are SGHDT and YYEEEE. Trimming shortened V by 3 bases and J by 0 bases, and 12 bases separated the two germline ends. This CDR3 region has 15 residues. In DNA form, the CDR3 reads TGTGCCAGCAGCTCTTACGGGACGCCTAACTATGGCTACACCTTC. Residues: CASSSYGTPNYGYTF.

This chain joins TRBV2 and TRBJ1-5, with a tentative D call TRBD1 (6 bases). Germline assignment: CDR1 SNHLY and CDR2 FYNNEI. There are 15 residues in the CDR3. Between the trimmed V and J ends, which lost 3 bases and 0 bases, there was a span of 9 bases. The CDR3 region has the DNA TGTGCCAGCAGTGATCAAGGGGGTAGCAATCAGCCCCAGCATTTT. Translation: CASSDQGGSNQPQHF.

This chain connects TRBV4-2 to TRBJ2-7; 10 positions match TRBD1. The V segment lost 3 bases and the J segment 4 bases; nucleotides outside the gene matches: 9. The germline V gene has CDR1 LGHNA and CDR2 YNFKEQ. CDR3 size: 16 residues. CDR3 in amino acids: CASSQTPGTGVYEQYF. The CDR3 DNA follows: TGTGCCAGCAGCCAGACACCCGGGACAGGGGTTTACGAGCAGTACTTC.

This clone came up once. The chain links TRBV11-3 to TRBJ2-1; D is possibly TRBD2 (5 bases). The germline V and J ends were trimmed by 5 bases and 10 bases, with 24 bases remaining between them. CDR3 length equals 16 residues. From germline, CDR1 is SGHNT and CDR2 YENEEA. The CDR3 sequence is CASSPQQAGGILEQFF. The CDR3 DNA sequence: TGTGCCAGCAGCCCGCAGCAGGCGGGCGGAATTTTGGAGCAGTTCTTC.

This chain uses TRBV5-1 with TRBJ2-5; D is unclear. V gave up 4 bases and J gave up 5 bases, with 12 bases separating them. The CDR3 covers 13 residues. The germline gives CDR1 SGHRS, CDR2 YFSETQ. This CDR3 reads CASSPMSRETQYF. In DNA, the CDR3 is TGCGCCAGCAGCCCGATGAGCCGCGAGACCCAGTACTTC. Based on the CDR3 plus reference TRBV5-1 and TRBJ2-5, the full variable domain is KAGVTQTPRYLIKTRGQQVTLSCSPISGHRSVSWYQQTPGQGLQFLFEYFSETQRNKGNFPGRFSGRQFSNSRSEMNVSTLELGDSALYLCASSPMSRETQYFGPGTRLLVL.

The table lists this clone with a few counts. This chain uses TRBV30 with TRBJ2-7, with D maybe TRBD2 (6 bases). The germline CDR1 and CDR2 sequences are GTSNPN and SVGIG (reference sequence). V was clipped by 4 bases and J by 0 bases, with 13 bases between them. This CDR3 region has 14 residues. CDR3 protein: CAWIPASVSYEQYF. The DNA for the CDR3 is TGTGCCTGGATCCCAGCTAGCGTCTCCTACGAGCAGTACTTC.

V is TRBV28 and J is TRBJ2-1; maybe TRBD1 (6 bases). The CDR3 runs 13 residues. CDR1 MDHEN and CDR2 SYDVKM come from the germline V gene. The V and J ends lost 4 bases and 7 bases respectively, with 11 bases between them. The CDR3 sequence: CASSSRGWNEQFF. In DNA, the CDR3 is TGTGCCAGCAGTTCCAGGGGCTGGAATGAGCAGTTCTTC.

The chain has TRBV5-1 and TRBJ2-4; maybe TRBD1 (6 bases). CDR1 is SGHRS, CDR2 YFSETQ, per germline. With 0 bases removed from V and 8 bases from J, the gap between germline ends came to 9 bases. CDR3 size: 13 residues. The chain's CDR3 is CASSLAGDHIQYF. In DNA, the CDR3 is TGCGCCAGCAGCTTGGCAGGGGACCACATTCAGTACTTC.